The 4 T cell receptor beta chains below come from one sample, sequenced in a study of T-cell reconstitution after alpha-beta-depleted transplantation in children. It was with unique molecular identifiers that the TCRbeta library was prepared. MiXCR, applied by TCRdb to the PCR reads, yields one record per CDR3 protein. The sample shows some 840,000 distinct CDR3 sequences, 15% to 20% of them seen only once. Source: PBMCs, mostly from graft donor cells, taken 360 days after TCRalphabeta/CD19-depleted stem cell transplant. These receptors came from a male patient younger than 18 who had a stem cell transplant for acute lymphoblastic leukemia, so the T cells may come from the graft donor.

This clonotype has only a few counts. The CDR3 reads CASSLATGGPSSYNEQFF. CDR3 sequence (DNA): TGTGCCAGCAGCTTGGCGACAGGGGGTCCGAGCTCCTACAATGAGCAGTTCTTC. The rearrangement uses TRBV5-5 and TRBJ2-1; 9 bases match TRBD1. Germline V gives CDR1 SGHKS, CDR2 YYEKEE (reference sequence). The CDR3 length is 18 residues. With V trimmed by 0 bases and J by 0 bases, 7 bases remained unmatched.

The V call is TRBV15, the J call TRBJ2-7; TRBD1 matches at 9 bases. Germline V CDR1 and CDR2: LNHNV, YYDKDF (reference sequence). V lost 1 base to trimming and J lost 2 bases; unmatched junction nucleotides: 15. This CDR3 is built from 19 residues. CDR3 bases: TGTGCCACCAGCAGAGTTTCTCCACTGCGGTGGACAGGGGCCTACGAGCAGTACTTC. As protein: CATSRVSPLRWTGAYEQYF.

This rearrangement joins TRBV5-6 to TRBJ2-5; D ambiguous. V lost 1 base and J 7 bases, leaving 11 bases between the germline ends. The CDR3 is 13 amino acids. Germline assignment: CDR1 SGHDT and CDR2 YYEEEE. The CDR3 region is CASSLISPGTQYF. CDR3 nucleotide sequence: TGTGCCAGCAGCTTGATTAGTCCGGGGACCCAGTACTTC. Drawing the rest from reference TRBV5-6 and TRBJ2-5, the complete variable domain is DAGVTQSPTHLIKTRGQQVTLRCSPKSGHDTVSWYQQALGQGPQFIFQYYEEEERQRGNFPDRFSGHQFPNYSSELNVNALLLGDSALYLCASSLISPGTQYFGPGTRLLVL.

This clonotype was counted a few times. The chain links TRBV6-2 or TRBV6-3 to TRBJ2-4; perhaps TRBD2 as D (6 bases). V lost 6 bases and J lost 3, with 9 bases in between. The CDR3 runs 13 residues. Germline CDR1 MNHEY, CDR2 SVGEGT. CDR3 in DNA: TGTGCCAGCAGGCGACTAGACAAAAACATTCAGTACTTC. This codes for CASRRLDKNIQYF.